This TCR beta chain was sequenced for a study of patients and donors after allogeneic stem cell transplantation. Each CDR3 protein gets one entry after TCRdb re-called the RT-PCR reads with MiXCR. The sample includes some 7,100 distinct CDR3 sequences, 9.5% to 15% of them seen just once. The V gene lost 2 bases and the J gene lost 5 bases, with 7 bases spanning the gap. The CDR3 contains 13 residues. What was sequenced was blood, either unsorted or a sorted T cell fraction (not recorded which). The rearrangement links TRBV12-3 or TRBV12-4 to TRBJ2-1; TRBD2 might be the D (6 bases). The origin of this receptor is a human donor who was either an allogeneic HSCT recipient or a stem cell or donor lymphocyte infusion donor (not recorded which). It is not recorded whose cells these are; they may come from a transplant donor. For the CDR3, the DNA is TGTGCCAGCAGTTTAAGGGAGGACAATGAGCAGTTCTTC. Protein: CASSLREDNEQFF.